Below are 5 T cell receptor beta chains sequenced from a single sample in a study of regulatory T cells in long-lasting Graves disease. The time point: newly diagnosed GD, antithyroid drugs for less than 3 months. From PBMCs, RNA was extracted and then used to make the TCR library. The TCR beta library used iRepertoire HTBI primers with Arm-PCR amplification of CDR3. TCRdb itself ran the multiplex PCR reads through MiXCR, one entry per CDR3 protein. The sample includes roughly 420,000 distinct CDR3 sequences, around 17% of them seen just once. These same records also appear under a second study, on T cells in Graves' hyperthyroidism and ophthalmopathy.

Sequencing was performed on peripheral blood mononuclear cells (PBMCs), taken at new diagnosis, from a patient treated with antithyroid drugs. All receptors come from a woman in her late teens or twenties with Graves disease.

This clonotype was recorded at least ten times. A much larger clone differs from this one at a single base, so this may be a read error. This sequence joins TRBV12-3 or TRBV12-4 and TRBJ2-7; D is possibly TRBD2 (6 bases). This CDR3 spans 11 amino acids. Trimming pared 4 bases from V and 5 bases from J, leaving 6 bases between. The CDR3 DNA follows: TGTGCCAGCAGTTCGGGGGACGAGCAGTACTTC. Amino acids: CASSSGDEQYF.

This clonotype has at least ten counts. The genes are TRBV7-9 and TRBJ2-2; D gene uncertain. Trimming took off 3 bases at V and 0 bases at J, with 5 bases between the two ends. The CDR3 spans 14 residues. Germline V CDR1 and CDR2: SEHNR, FQNEAQ (reference sequence). The chain's CDR3 is CASSFSSNTGELFF. CDR3 coding DNA: TGTGCCAGCAGCTTTTCGTCGAACACCGGGGAGCTGTTTTTT. The full variable domain, its missing parts supplied by reference TRBV7-9 and TRBJ2-2, is DTGVSQNPRHKITKRGQNVTFRCDPISEHNRLYWYRQTLGQGPEFLTYFQNEAQLEKSRLLSDRFSAERPKGSFSTLEIQRTEQGDSAMYLCASSFSSNTGELFFGEGSRLTVL.

The V and J genes are TRBV6-1 and TRBJ2-7, with 9 bases lining up with TRBD1. Germline-derived CDR1 and CDR2 are MNHNS and SASEGT. The ends lost 6 bases at V and 0 bases at J; junction bases unmatched: 9. The CDR3 covers 16 residues. The CDR3 DNA is TGTGCCAGCAGGCCACCGGGACAGGGTGTCTCCTACGAGCAGTACTTC. Residues: CASRPPGQGVSYEQYF.

This clonotype appeared many times. V is TRBV28 and J is TRBJ2-3; TRBD2 is a possible D gene (6 bases). V lost 3 bases to trimming and J lost 5 bases, with 18 bases between them. Germline V gene data show CDR1 as MDHEN and CDR2 as SYDVKM. The CDR3 length is 16 residues. CDR3 sequence reads: CASSFGPGRGEDTQYF. CDR3 DNA sequence: TGTGCCAGCAGTTTCGGGCCCGGGAGAGGTGAAGATACGCAGTATTTT.

This clonotype was recorded many times. The V gene is TRBV4-1, the J gene TRBJ1-5; D not certain. The length of the CDR3 is 17 residues. CDR1 is MGHRA, CDR2 YSYEKL, per germline. Trimming stripped 1 base from V and 5 bases from J, with 18 bases between. CDR3: CASSQGGFGTHYQPQHF. The DNA of the CDR3 is TGCGCCAGCAGCCAAGGGGGATTTGGCACCCACTATCAGCCCCAGCATTTT.